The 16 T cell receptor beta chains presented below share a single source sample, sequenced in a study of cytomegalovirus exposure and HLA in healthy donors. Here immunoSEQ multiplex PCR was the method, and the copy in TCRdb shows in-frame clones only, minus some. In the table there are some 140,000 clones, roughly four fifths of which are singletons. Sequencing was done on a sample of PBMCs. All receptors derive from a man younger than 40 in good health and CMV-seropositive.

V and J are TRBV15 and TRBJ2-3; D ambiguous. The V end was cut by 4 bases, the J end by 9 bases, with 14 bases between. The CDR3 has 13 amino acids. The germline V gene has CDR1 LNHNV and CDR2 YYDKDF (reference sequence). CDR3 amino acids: CATSTPPSETQYF. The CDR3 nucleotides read TGTGCCACCAGCACCCCTCCGTCGGAGACGCAGTATTTT.

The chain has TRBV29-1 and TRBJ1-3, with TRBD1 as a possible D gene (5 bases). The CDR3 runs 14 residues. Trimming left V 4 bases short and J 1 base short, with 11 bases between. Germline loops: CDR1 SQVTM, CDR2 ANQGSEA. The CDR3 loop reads CSVATGGSGNTIYF. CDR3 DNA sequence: TGCAGCGTTGCCACGGGGGGATCTGGAAACACCATATATTTT.

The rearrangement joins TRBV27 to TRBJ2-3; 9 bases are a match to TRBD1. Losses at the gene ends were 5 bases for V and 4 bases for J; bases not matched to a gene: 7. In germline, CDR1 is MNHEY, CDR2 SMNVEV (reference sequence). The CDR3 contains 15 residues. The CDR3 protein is CASSPWRTGADTQYF. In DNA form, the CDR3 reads TGTGCCAGCAGTCCGTGGCGGACAGGGGCAGATACGCAGTATTTT.

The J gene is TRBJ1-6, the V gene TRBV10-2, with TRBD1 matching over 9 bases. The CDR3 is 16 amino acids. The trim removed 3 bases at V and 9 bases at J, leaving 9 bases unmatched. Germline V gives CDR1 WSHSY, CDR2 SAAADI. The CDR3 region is CASSDFSDRGRSPLHF. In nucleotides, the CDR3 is TGCGCCAGCAGTGATTTCTCGGACAGGGGTCGTTCACCCCTCCACTTT.

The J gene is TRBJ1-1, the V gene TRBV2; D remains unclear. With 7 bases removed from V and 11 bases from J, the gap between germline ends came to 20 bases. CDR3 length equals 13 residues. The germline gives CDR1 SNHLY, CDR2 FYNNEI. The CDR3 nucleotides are TGTGCCAGCAAAGTGGACTCCTATTATGGGGCTTTCTTT. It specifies CASKVDSYYGAFF.

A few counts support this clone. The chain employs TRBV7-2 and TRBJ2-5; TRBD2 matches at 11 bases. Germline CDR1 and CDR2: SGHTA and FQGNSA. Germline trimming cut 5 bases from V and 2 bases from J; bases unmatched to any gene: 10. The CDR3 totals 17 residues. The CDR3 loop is CASSLGRVAGGQETQYF. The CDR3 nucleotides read TGTGCCAGCAGCCTAGGAAGGGTAGCGGGGGGGCAAGAGACCCAGTACTTC. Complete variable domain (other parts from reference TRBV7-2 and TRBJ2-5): GAGVSQSPSNKVTEKGKDVELRCDPISGHTALYWYRQSLGQGLEFLIYFQGNSAPDKSGLPSDRFSAERTGGSVSTLTIQRTQQEDSAVYLCASSLGRVAGGQETQYFGPGTRLLVL.

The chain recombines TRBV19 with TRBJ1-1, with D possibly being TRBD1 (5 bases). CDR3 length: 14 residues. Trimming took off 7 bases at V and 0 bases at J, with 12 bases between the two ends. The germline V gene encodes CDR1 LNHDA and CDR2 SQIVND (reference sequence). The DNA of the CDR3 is TGTGCCAGTACCCCGGGACTGCTGAACACTGAAGCTTTCTTT. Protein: CASTPGLLNTEAFF.

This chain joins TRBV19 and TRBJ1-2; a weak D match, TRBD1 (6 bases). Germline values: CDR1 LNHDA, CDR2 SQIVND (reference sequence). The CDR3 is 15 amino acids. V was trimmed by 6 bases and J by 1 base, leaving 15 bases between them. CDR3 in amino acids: CASRTQGANNYGYTF. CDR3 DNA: TGTGCCAGTAGGACACAGGGAGCCAATAACTATGGCTACACCTTC.

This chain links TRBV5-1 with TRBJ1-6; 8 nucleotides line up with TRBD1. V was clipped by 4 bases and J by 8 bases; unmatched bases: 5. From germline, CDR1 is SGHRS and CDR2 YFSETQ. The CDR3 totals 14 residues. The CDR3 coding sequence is TGCGCCAGCAGCCTCGGGACAGGTGATTCACCCCTCCACTTT. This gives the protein CASSLGTGDSPLHF.

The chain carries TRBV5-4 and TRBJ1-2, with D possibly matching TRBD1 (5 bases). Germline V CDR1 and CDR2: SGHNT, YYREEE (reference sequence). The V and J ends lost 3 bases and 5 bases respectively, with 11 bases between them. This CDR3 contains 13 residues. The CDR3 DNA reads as TGTGCCAGCAGCTCCCAGGGTGGGTATGGCTACACCTTC. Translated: CASSSQGGYGYTF.

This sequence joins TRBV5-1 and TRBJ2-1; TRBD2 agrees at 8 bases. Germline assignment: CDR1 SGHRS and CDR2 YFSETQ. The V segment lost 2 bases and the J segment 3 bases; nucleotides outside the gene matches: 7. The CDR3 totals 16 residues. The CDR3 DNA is TGCGCCAGCAGCTTCCCCGCACTAGCGGACTACAATGAGCAGTTCTTC. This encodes CASSFPALADYNEQFF.

The CDR3 DNA is TGTGCCAGCAGCTTATTAGCTGCAACAGGGGGCGGCACTGAAGCTTTCTTT. This translates into CASSLLAATGGGTEAFF. The chain employs TRBV7-3 and TRBJ1-1; 9 positions match TRBD1. Germline CDR1 SGHTA, CDR2 FQGTGA. CDR3 length: 17 residues. J was trimmed by 4 bases and V by 2 bases; bases with no gene match: 11.

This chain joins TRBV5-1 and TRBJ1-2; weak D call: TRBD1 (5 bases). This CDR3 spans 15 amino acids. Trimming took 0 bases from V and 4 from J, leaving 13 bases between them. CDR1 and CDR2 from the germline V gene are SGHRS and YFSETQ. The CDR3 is CASSLVVGGGYGYTF. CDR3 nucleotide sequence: TGCGCCAGCAGCTTGGTTGTCGGGGGAGGCTATGGCTACACCTTC.

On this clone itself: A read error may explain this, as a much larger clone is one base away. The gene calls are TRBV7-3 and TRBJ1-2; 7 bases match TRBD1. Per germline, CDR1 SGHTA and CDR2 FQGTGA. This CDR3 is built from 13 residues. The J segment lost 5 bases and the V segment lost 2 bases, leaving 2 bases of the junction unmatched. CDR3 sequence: CASSLGTEYGYTF. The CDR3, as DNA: TGTGCCAGCAGCTTAGGGACAGAGTATGGCTACACCTTC.

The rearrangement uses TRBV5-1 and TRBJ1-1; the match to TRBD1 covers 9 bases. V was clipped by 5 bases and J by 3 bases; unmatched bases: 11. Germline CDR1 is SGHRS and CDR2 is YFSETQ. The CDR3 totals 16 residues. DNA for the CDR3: TGCGCCAGCAGATTCGACAGGGGGGGGGTAGACACTGAAGCTTTCTTT. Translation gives CASRFDRGGVDTEAFF.

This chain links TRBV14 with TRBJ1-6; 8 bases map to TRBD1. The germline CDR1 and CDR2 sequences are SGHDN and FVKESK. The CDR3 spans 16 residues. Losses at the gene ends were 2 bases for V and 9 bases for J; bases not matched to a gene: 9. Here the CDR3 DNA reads TGTGCCAGCAGCCAAAAGGCAGGGGGCTGGGGTTCACCCCTCCACTTT. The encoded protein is CASSQKAGGWGSPLHF.